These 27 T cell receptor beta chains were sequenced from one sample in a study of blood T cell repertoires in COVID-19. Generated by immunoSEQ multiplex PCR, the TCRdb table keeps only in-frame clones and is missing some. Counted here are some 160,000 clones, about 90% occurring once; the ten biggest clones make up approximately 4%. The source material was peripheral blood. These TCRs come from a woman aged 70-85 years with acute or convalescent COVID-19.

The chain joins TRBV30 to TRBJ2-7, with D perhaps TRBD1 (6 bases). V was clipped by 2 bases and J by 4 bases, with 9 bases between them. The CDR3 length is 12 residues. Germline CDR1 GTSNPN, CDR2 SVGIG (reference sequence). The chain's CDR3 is CAWSIQGYEQYF. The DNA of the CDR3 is TGTGCCTGGAGTATTCAGGGGTACGAGCAGTACTTC.

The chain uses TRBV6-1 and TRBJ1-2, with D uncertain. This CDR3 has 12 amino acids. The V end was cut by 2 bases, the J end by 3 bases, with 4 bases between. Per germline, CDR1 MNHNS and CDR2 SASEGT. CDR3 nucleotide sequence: TGTGCCAGCAGTGAACCTTACTATGGCTACACCTTC. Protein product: CASSEPYYGYTF.

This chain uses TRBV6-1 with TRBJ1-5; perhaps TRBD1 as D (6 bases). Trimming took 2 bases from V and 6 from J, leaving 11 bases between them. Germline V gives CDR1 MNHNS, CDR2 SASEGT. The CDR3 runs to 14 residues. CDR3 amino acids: CASSELRGGQPQHF. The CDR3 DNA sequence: TGTGCCAGCAGTGAACTCAGGGGCGGTCAGCCCCAGCATTTT.

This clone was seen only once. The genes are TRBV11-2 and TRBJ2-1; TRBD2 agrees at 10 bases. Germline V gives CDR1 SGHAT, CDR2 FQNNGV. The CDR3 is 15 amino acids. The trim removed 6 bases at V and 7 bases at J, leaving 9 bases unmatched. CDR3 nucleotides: TGTGCCAGCAGACGGAGCGGGAGGGCCAGGAATGAGCAGTTCTTC. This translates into CASRRSGRARNEQFF.

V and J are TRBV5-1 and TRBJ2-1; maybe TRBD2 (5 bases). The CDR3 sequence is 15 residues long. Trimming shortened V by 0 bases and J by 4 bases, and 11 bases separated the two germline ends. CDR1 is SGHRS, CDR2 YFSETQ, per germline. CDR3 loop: CASSLAGAEYNEQFF. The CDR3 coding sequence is TGCGCCAGCAGCTTGGCCGGAGCGGAATACAATGAGCAGTTCTTC. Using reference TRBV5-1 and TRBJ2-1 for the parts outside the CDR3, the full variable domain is KAGVTQTPRYLIKTRGQQVTLSCSPISGHRSVSWYQQTPGQGLQFLFEYFSETQRNKGNFPGRFSGRQFSNSRSEMNVSTLELGDSALYLCASSLAGAEYNEQFFGPGTRLTVL.

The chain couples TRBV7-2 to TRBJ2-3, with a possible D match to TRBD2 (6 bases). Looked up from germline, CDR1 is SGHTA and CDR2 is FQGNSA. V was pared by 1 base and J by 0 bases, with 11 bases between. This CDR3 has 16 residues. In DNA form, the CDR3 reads TGTGCCAGCAGCTTAGAGGGGAGGCTCAGCACAGATACGCAGTATTTT. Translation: CASSLEGRLSTDTQYF.

This CDR3 reads CASSLGREAEAFF. CDR3 nucleotides: TGTGCCAGCAGCTTGGGCAGGGAGGCTGAAGCTTTCTTT. The chain couples TRBV5-5 to TRBJ1-1; maybe TRBD1 (5 bases). Trimming removed 0 bases from V and 6 bases from J, with 9 bases in between. Germline lookup yields CDR1 SGHKS and CDR2 YYEKEE (reference sequence). This CDR3 is 13 amino acids long.

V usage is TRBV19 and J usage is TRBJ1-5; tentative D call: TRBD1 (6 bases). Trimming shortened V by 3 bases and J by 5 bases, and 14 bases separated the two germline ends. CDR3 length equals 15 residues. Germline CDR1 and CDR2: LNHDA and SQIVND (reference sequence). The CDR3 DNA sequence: TGTGCCAGTAGTATTTATCGGACAGCCGATCAGCCCCAGCATTTT. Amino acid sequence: CASSIYRTADQPQHF. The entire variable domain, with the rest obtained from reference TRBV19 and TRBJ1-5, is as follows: DGGITQSPKYLFRKEGQNVTLSCEQNLNHDAMYWYRQDPGQGLRLIYYSQIVNDFQKGDIAEGYSVSREKKESFPLTVTSAQKNPTAFYLCASSIYRTADQPQHFGDGTRLSIL.

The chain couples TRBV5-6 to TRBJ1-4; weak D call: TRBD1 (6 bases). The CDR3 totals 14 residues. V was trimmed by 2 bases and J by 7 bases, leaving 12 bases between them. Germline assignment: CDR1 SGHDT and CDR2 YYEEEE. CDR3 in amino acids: CASSLEQGGEKLFF. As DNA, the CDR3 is TGTGCCAGCAGCTTAGAACAGGGCGGTGAAAAACTGTTTTTT. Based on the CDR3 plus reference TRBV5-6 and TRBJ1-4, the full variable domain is DAGVTQSPTHLIKTRGQQVTLRCSPKSGHDTVSWYQQALGQGPQFIFQYYEEEERQRGNFPDRFSGHQFPNYSSELNVNALLLGDSALYLCASSLEQGGEKLFFGSGTQLSVL.

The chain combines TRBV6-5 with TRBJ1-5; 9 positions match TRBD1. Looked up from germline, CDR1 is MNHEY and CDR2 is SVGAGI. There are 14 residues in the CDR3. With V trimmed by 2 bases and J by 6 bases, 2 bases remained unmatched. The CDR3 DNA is TGTGCCAGCAGTTACCGACAGGGGGGTCAGCCCCAGCATTTT. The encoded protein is CASSYRQGGQPQHF.

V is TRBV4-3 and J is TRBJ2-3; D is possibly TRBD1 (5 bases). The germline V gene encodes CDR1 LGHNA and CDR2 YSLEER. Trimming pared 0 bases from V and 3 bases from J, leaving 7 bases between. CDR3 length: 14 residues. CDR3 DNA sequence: TGCGCCAGCAGCCAAGACCGACAGACAGATACGCAGTATTTT. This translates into CASSQDRQTDTQYF.

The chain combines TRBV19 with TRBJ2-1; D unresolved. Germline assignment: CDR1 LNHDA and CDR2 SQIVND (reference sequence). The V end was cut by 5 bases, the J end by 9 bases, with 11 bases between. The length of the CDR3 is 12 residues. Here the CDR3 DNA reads TGTGCCAGTAGTGGCTTAATGGTTGAGCAGTTCTTC. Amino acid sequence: CASSGLMVEQFF.

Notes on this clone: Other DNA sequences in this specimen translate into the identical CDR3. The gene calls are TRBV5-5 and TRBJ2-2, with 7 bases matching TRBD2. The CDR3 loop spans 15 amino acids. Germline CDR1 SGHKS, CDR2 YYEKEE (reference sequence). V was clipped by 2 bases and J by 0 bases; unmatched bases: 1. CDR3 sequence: CASSFGGSNTGELFF. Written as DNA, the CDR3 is TGTGCCAGCAGCTTCGGGGGGTCGAACACCGGGGAGCTGTTTTTT. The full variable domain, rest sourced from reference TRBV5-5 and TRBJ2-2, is DAGVTQSPTHLIKTRGQQVTLRCSPISGHKSVSWYQQVLGQGPQFIFQYYEKEERGRGNFPDRFSARQFPNYSSELNVNALLLGDSALYLCASSFGGSNTGELFFGEGSRLTVL.

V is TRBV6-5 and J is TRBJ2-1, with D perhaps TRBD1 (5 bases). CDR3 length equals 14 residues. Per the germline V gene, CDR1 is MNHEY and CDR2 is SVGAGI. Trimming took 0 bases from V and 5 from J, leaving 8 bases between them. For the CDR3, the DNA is TGTGCCAGCAGTTACTCAGACAGCAACAATGAGCAGTTCTTC. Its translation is CASSYSDSNNEQFF.

This chain's CDR3 is CASSTGTGDPCGYTF. CDR3 nucleotides: TGTGCCAGTAGTACTGGGACAGGGGATCCCTGTGGCTACACCTTC. The chain uses TRBV19 and TRBJ1-2; 10 bases line up with TRBD1. V lost 4 bases and J lost 7; bases outside the gene matches: 9. Germline CDR1 and CDR2: LNHDA and SQIVND (reference sequence). The CDR3 length is 15 residues.

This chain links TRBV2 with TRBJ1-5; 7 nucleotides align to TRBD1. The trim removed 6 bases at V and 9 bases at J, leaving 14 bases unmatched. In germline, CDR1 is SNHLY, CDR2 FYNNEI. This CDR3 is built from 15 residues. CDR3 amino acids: CASRPTGPQSGPQHF. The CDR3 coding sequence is TGTGCCAGCAGGCCGACAGGGCCACAATCAGGGCCCCAGCATTTT.

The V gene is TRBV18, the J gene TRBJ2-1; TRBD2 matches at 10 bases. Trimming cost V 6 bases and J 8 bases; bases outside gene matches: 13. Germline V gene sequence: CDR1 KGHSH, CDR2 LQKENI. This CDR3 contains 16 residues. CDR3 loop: CASSFPEGLAVDEQFF. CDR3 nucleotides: TGTGCCAGCTCCTTTCCTGAAGGACTAGCGGTAGATGAGCAGTTCTTC. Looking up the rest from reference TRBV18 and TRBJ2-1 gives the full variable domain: NAGVMQNPRHLVRRRGQEARLRCSPMKGHSHVYWYRQLPEEGLKFMVYLQKENIIDESGMPKERFSAEFPKEGPSILRIQQVVRGDSAAYFCASSFPEGLAVDEQFFGPGTRLTVL.

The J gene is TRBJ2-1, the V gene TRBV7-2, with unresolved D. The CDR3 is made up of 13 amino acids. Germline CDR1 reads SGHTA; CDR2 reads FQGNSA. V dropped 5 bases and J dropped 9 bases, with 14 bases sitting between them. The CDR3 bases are TGTGCCAGCAGCCCGCACCTATCCGGTGAGCAGTTCTTC. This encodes CASSPHLSGEQFF.

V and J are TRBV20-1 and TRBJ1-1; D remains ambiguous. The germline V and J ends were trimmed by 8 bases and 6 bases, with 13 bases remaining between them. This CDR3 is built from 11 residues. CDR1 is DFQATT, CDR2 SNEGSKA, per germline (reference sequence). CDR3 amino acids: CSPRKRAEAFF. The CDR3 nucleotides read TGCAGTCCCCGTAAGAGGGCTGAAGCTTTCTTT.

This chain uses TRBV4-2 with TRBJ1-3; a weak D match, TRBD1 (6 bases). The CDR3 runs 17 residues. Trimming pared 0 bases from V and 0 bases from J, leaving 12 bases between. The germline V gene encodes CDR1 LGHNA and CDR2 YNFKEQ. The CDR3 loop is CASSQDQGRVSGNTIYF. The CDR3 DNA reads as TGTGCCAGCAGCCAAGATCAGGGGAGGGTCTCTGGAAACACCATATATTTT.

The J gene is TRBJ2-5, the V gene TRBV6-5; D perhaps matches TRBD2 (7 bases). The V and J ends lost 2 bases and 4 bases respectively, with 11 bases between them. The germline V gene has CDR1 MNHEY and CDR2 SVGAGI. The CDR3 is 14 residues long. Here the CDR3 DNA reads TGTGCCAGCAGTTACGGGGGGGCCCCAGAGACCCAGTACTTC. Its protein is CASSYGGAPETQYF.

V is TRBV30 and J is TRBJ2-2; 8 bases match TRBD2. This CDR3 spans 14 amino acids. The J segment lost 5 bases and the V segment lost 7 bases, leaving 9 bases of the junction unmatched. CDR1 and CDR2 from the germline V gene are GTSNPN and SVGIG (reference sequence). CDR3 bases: TGTGCCTCCAAACGGGGGGGTGTGACCGGGGAGCTGTTTTTT. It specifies CASKRGGVTGELFF.

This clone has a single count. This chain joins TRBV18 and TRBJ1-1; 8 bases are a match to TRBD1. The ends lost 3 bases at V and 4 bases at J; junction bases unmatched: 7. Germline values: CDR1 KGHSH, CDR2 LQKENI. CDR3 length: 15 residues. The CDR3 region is CASSPDQGASTEAFF. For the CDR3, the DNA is TGTGCCAGCTCACCGGATCAGGGGGCGAGCACTGAAGCTTTCTTT.

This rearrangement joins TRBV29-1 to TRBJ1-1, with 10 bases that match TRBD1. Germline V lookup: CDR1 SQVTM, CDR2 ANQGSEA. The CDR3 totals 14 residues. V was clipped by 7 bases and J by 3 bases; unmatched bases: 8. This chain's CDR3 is CSASGQGVHTEAFF. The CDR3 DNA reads TGCAGCGCATCTGGACAGGGGGTTCACACTGAAGCTTTCTTT.

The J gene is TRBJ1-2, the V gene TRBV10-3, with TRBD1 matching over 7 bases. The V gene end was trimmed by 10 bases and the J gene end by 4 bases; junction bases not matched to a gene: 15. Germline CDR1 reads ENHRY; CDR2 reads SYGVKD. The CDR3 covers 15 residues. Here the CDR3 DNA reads TGTGCCACCAAAGGCCAGGGGGACCTCTTCTATGGCTACACCTTC. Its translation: CATKGQGDLFYGYTF.

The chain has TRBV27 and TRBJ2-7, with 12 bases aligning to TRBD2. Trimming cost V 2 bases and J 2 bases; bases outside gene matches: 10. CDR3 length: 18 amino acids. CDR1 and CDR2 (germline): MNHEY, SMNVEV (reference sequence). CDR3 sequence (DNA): TGTGCCAGCAGTTTACGGCCCGCGACTAGCGGGAGTCCCTACGAGCAGTACTTC. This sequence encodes CASSLRPATSGSPYEQYF.

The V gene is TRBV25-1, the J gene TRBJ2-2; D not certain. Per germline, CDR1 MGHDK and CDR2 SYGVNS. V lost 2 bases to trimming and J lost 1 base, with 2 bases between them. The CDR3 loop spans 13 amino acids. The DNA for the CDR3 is TGTGCCAGCAGTGAACGGAACACCGGGGAGCTGTTTTTT. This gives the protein CASSERNTGELFF.